This TCR beta chain was obtained from a study of cytomegalovirus exposure and HLA in healthy donors. Study background: Inside one of the first data releases sat tens of millions of unique TCRs taken from HLA-typed donors. Of over 350 genotyped donors, 80% to 85% grouped in the Caucasian-associated ancestry cluster. Whole-study results and caveats: Later work found that TCR association rates differed between HLA loci; DRB1 had the most and HLA-C the fewest. Follow-up analysis later connected one missense variant in DCLRE1C with trimming of TCR beta V- and J-genes.

This clone occurred once. Its antigen is unknown. The PCR contained 60 Vbeta and 13 Jbeta primers. Some clones are missing from TCRdb's copy, which holds only in-frame ones; the method was immunoSEQ multiplex PCR. The sample contains about 200,000 clones, approximately 70% of which appear only once. The CDR3 totals 16 residues. With 1 base removed from V and 1 base from J, the gap between germline ends came to 10 bases. Germline V lookup: CDR1 MNHNY, CDR2 SVGAGI (reference sequence). The J gene is TRBJ2-2, the V gene TRBV6-6; D may be TRBD1 (5 bases). Sequencing used PBMCs. This receptor was taken from a woman aged 25 to 39 in good health and CMV-seronegative. As DNA, the CDR3 is TGTGCCAGCAGTTACTTGGCAGGGCGGAACACCGGGGAGCTGTTTTTT. It yields the protein CASSYLAGRNTGELFF.